This is a list of T cell receptor beta chains from one sample in a study of blood T cell repertoires in COVID-19. TCRdb's table, derived via immunoSEQ multiplex PCR, lists solely in-frame clones and lacks some. Altogether around 330,000 clones are present, under 95% being singletons, with the ten largest covering around 2.5%. Sequencing was performed on PBMCs or T cells enriched from blood (not recorded which). All receptors come from a man in his sixties who had recovered from COVID-19. CDR3s include the opening cysteine and the closing phenylalanine or tryptophan. The order of the fields is D gene, V gene, J gene, clone size, CDR3 DNA, CDR3 protein. The D gene is left open where the match is weak. Where a row states a size, it is once, few, many or the class of an expanded clone; other rows omit it.

>TRBD1|TRBV6-5|TRBJ1-6|few
TGTGCCAGCACCAGGGGGACGAAGACTCCCCTCCACTTT
CASTRGTKTPLHF
>.|TRBV10-3|TRBJ1-2|.
TGTGCCATCAGTGAGTCCGAACAGGGCTATGGCTACACCTTC
CAISESEQGYGYTF
>TRBD1|TRBV7-3|TRBJ1-6|.
TGTGCCAGCAGCACCAGGGACAGGGAGAGGTCACCCCTCCACTTT
CASSTRDRERSPLHF
>TRBD2|TRBV4-2|TRBJ2-7|.
TGTGCCAGCAGCCAAGACCCCCTAGCGGCCAACTCCTACGAGCAGTACTTC
CASSQDPLAANSYEQYF
>.|TRBV10-1|TRBJ1-1|.
TGCGCCAGCAAAGAACAGATGAACACTGAAGCTTTCTTT
CASKEQMNTEAFF
>TRBD1|TRBV7-2|TRBJ1-6|.
TGTGCCAGCAGCCCAGGGGGCAACAATTCACCCCTCCACTTT
CASSPGGNNSPLHF
>.|TRBV7-8|TRBJ2-1|.
TGTGCCAGCAGCCTGACCAGGGGCCATGAGCAGTTCTTC
CASSLTRGHEQFF
>.|TRBV5-6|TRBJ2-7|.
TGTGCCAGCAGCTTGGGTCTCGACTTCCACGAGCAGTACTTC
CASSLGLDFHEQYF
>TRBD1|TRBV6-5|TRBJ1-1|.
TGTGCCAGCAGACCAAGGGACAGGGTGAACACTGAAGCTTTCTTT
CASRPRDRVNTEAFF
>.|TRBV6-5|TRBJ1-2|.
TGTGCCAGCAGTCACCGGGGGGCGGAGATAGATGGCTACACCTTC
CASSHRGAEIDGYTF
>.|TRBV5-1|TRBJ1-6|.
TGCGCCAGCAGCCCTGGTACAGTCGATTCACCCCTCCACTTT
CASSPGTVDSPLHF
>.|TRBV5-8|TRBJ2-5|.
TGTGCCAGCAGCCCGCCCAGGAGAAACCTCTGGAGGGGCGAAGAGACCCAGTACTTC
CASSPPRRNLWRGEETQYF
>TRBD1|TRBV5-1|TRBJ1-2|.
TGCGCCAGCAGCTTGGATGGGACAGGGAGCCTCTATGGCTACACCTTC
CASSLDGTGSLYGYTF
>TRBD2|TRBV7-6|TRBJ2-5|.
TGTGCCAGCAGCTTAAATGCGGGCGTTAGCGGGAGGGAGAAAGAGACCCAGTACTTC
CASSLNAGVSGREKETQYF
>.|TRBV5-1|TRBJ1-2|.
TGCGCCAGCAGCTTGGGCAGGGAAGTTTATGGCTACACCTTC
CASSLGREVYGYTF
>TRBD1|TRBV5-1|TRBJ1-4|.
TGCGCCAGCAGCGTACAGGGGGAAGGCGTTGAAAAACTGTTTTTT
CASSVQGEGVEKLFF
>.|TRBV7-8|TRBJ1-1|.
TGTGCCAGCAGCTTTGGACAACGGAACACTGAAGCTTTCTTT
CASSFGQRNTEAFF
>.|TRBV7-3|TRBJ2-1|once
TGTGCCAGCAGCATAAAGGCGGGCGAGCAGTTCTTC
CASSIKAGEQFF
>TRBD1|TRBV11-3|TRBJ1-2|.
TGTGCCAGCAGCCATGGGACAGGGGATGGCTACACCTTC
CASSHGTGDGYTF
>.|TRBV28|TRBJ1-3|.
TGTGCCAGCAGTTTAGGCGGAAACACCATATATTTT
CASSLGGNTIYF
>TRBD2|TRBV4-1|TRBJ2-1|.
TGCGCCAGCAGCCAAGATTCGCAGCGGGGGGCCATCTACAATGAGCAGTTCTTC
CASSQDSQRGAIYNEQFF
>.|TRBV30|TRBJ2-3|.
TGTGCCTGGAGTGAGGGGTCTAGCACAGATACGCAGTATTTT
CAWSEGSSTDTQYF
>.|TRBV6-5|TRBJ1-4|.
TGTGCCAGCAGCCCCACAGAAACCAATGAAAAACTGTTTTTT
CASSPTETNEKLFF
>TRBD1|TRBV5-4|TRBJ1-2|.
TGTGCCAGCAGCCCTTTTTGGACAGGGGATGGCTACACCTTC
CASSPFWTGDGYTF
>TRBD1|TRBV6-5|TRBJ1-5|.
TGTGCCAGCGGACTCGGGACAGGGGATCAGCCCCAGCATTTT
CASGLGTGDQPQHF
>TRBD1|TRBV25-1|TRBJ2-7|.
TGTGCCAGCAGTGAAAGTGGCAGGGGGCTATACGAGCAGTACTTC
CASSESGRGLYEQYF
>TRBD1|TRBV9|TRBJ1-2|once
TGTGCCAGCTCGCCTGCGACAGGGGCGGTATTTCATGGCTACACCTTC
CASSPATGAVFHGYTF
>.|TRBV5-1|TRBJ2-7|.
TGCGCCAGCAGCTTGGGGACTACCTCCTACGAGCAGTACTTC
CASSLGTTSYEQYF
>.|TRBV6-5|TRBJ1-1|.
TGTGCCAGCAGAATGACAGGGAACACTGAAGCTTTCTTT
CASRMTGNTEAFF
>TRBD1|TRBV6-5|TRBJ2-7|.
TGTGCCAGCAGAACCGGGACAGGGGCCTACGAGCAGTACTTC
CASRTGTGAYEQYF
>TRBD2|TRBV5-6|TRBJ2-7|.
TGTGCCAGCAGCTTAAAACGCAGCGGGGGATACCCTTTCGAGCAGTACTTC
CASSLKRSGGYPFEQYF
>.|TRBV6-5|TRBJ2-7|once
TGTGCCAGCAGAGCTGGTCAGGGTTCTTCCTACGAGCAGTACTTC
CASRAGQGSSYEQYF
>.|TRBV5-5|TRBJ2-7|.
TGTGCCAGCAGCCCTCAGGGGACGAGCGAGCAGTACTTC
CASSPQGTSEQYF
>.|TRBV18|TRBJ2-1|.
TGTGCCAGCCAACCCGTCAGGCCTCGACCCGATGAGCAGTTCTTC
CASQPVRPRPDEQFF
>.|TRBV15|TRBJ2-5|.
TGTGCCACCAACACACAGGGTTTCGAGACCCAGTACTTC
CATNTQGFETQYF